Sequencing of this T cell receptor (beta chain) was carried out in a study of cytomegalovirus exposure and HLA in healthy donors. Across the study: In terms of ancestry, the Caucasian-associated cluster contained roughly 80% of the roughly 400 genotyped donors.

Per germline, CDR1 SNHLY and CDR2 FYNNEI. The junction had 8 bases not matched to a gene; V was cut back by 7 bases and J by 6 bases. The CDR3 contains 14 residues. 60 Vbeta and 13 Jbeta primers were used in PCR. The repertoire was sequenced with immunoSEQ multiplex PCR; TCRdb's copy has only in-frame clones and lacks some. The repertoire holds 70,000 to 90,000 clones, with more than 70% as singletons. This TCR came from a man aged 40-50 years in good health and CMV-seronegative. Sequenced material: PBMCs. This sequence joins TRBV2 and TRBJ2-2; 7 positions match TRBD2. CDR3 sequence reads: CASNAGVVAGELFF. The CDR3 bases are TGTGCCAGCAATGCGGGAGTGGTGGCCGGGGAGCTGTTTTTT.